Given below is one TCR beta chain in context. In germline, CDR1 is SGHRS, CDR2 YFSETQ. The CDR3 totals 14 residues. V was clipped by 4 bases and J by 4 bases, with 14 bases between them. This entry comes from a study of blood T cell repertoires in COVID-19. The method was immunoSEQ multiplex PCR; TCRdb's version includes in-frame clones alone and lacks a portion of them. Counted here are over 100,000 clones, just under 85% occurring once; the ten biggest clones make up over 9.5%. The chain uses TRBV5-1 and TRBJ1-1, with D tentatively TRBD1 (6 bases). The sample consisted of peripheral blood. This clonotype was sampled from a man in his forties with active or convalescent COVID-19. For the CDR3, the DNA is TGCGCCAGCAGCCTTGCGCAGGGGACCACTGAAGCTTTCTTT. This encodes CASSLAQGTTEAFF.